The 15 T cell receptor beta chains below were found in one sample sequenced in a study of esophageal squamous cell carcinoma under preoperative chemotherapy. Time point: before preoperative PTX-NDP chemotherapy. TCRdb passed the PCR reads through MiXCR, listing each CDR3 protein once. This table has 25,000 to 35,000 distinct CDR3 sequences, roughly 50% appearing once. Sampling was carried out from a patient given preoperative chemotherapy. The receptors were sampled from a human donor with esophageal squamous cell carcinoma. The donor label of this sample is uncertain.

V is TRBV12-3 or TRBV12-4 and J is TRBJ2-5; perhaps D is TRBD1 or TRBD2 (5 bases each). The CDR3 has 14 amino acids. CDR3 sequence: CAGTCPGDQDIQYF. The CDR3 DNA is TGTGCGGGGACCTGCCCCGGGGACCAAGACATCCAGTACTTC.

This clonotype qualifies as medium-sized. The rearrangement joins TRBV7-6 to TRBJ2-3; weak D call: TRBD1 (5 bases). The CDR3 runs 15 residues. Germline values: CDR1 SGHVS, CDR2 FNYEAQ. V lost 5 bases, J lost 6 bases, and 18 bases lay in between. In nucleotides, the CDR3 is TGTGCCAGCAGCCCCGGGTCTGGGGCTCGGGATACGCAGTATTTT. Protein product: CASSPGSGARDTQYF.

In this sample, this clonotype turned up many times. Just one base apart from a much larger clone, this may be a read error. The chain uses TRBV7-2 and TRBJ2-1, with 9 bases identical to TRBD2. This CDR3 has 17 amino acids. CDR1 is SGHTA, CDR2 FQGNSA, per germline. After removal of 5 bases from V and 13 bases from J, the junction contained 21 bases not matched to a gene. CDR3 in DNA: TGTGCCAGCAGCAGCCCTCTCGGCGGGGGGGTCAGAGAGACCCAGTTCTTC. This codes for CASSSPLGGGVRETQFF.

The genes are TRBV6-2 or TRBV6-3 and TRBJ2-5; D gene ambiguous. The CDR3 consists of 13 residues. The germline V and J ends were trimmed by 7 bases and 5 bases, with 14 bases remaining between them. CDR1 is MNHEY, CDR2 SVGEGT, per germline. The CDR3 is CASTPSEAETQYF. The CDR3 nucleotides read TGTGCCAGCACCCCGTCCGAGGCGGAGACCCAGTACTTC.

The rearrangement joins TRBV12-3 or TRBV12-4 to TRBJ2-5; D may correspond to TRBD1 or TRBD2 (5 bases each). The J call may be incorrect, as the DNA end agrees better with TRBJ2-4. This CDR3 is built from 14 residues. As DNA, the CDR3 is TGTGCGGGTACCTCGCCCGGGGACCAAAACATTCAGTACTTC. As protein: CAGTSPGDQNIQYF.

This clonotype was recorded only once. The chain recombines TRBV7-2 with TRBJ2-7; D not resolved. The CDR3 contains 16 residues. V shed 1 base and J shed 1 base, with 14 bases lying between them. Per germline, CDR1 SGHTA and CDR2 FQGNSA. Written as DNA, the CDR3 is TGTGCCAGCAGCTTAGGTCGGTCTCTTGGGTCCTACGAGCAGTACTTC. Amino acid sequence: CASSLGRSLGSYEQYF.

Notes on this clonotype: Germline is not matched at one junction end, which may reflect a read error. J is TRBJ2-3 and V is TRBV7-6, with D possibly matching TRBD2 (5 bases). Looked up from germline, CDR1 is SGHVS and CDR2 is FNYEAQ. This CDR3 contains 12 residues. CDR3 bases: TGTGCCGGGAGCCTTGGCCGAGATACCCAGTATTTC. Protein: CAGSLGRDTQYF.

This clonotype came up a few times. CDR3 sequence (DNA): TGTGCCGCCCGGGACAGGTCGGGCAATGAGCAGTTCTTC. Protein sequence: CAARDRSGNEQFF. This chain connects TRBV10-3 to TRBJ2-1, with 8 bases fitting TRBD1. Unmatched junction bases numbered 9, after V lost 11 bases and J lost 6 bases. CDR1 is ENHRY and CDR2 is SYGVKD in the germline V gene. The CDR3 loop spans 13 amino acids.

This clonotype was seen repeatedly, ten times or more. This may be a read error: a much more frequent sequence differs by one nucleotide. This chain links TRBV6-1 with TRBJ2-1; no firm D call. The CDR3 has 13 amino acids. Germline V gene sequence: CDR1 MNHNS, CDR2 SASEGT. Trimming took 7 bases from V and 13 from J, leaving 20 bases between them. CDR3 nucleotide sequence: TGTGCCAGCACCTCGGACCGTGAAGAGACCCAGTTCTTC. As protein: CASTSDREETQFF.

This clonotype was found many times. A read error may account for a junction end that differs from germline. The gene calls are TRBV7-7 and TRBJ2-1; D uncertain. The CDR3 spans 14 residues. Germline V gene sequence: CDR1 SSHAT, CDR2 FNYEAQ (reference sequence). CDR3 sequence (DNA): TGTGCTAGCAGCCCGTCTCGCTCCTACAATGAGCAGTTCTTC. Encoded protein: CASSPSRSYNEQFF. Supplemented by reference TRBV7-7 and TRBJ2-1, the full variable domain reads GAGVSQSPRYKVTKRGQDVTLRCDPISSHATLYWYQQALGQGPEFLTYFNYEAQPDKSGLPSDRFSAERPEGSISTLTIQRTEQRDSAMYRCASSPSRSYNEQFFGPGTRLTVL.

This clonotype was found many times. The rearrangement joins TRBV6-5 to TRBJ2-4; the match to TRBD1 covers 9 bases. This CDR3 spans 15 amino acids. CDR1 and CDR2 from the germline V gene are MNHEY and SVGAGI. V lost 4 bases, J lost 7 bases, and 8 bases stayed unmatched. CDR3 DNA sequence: TGTGCCAGCAGTTTCACAGGACAGGGGACGAACATTCAGTACTTC. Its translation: CASSFTGQGTNIQYF.

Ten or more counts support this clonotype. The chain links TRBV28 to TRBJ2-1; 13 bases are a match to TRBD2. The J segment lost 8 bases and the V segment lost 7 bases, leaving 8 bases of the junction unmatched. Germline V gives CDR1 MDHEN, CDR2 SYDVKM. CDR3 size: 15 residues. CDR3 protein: CASNAGTSGNDEQFF. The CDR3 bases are TGTGCCAGCAATGCCGGGACTAGCGGGAATGATGAGCAGTTCTTC.

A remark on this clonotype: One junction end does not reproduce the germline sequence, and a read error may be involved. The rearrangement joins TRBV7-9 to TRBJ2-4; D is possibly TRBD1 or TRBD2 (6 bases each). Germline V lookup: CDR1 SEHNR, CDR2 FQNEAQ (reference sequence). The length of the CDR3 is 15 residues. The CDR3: CGSGPGGGGQETQYF. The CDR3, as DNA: TGTGGCAGCGGCCCCGGGGGCGGTGGCCAAGAGACTCAGTACTTC.

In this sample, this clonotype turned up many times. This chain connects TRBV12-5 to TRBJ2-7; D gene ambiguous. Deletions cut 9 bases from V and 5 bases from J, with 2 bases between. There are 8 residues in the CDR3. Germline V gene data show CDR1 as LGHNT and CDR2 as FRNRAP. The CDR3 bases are TGTGCTAGAAACGAGCAGTACTTC. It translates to CARNEQYF.

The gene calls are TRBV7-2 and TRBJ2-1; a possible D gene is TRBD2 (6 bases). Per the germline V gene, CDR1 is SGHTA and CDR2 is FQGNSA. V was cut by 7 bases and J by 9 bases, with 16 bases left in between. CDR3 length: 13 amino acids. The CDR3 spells CASTDSTRREQFF. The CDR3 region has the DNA TGTGCCAGCACCGACTCGACTAGGCGTGAGCAGTTCTTC. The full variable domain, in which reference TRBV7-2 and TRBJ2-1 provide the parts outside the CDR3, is GAGVSQSPSNKVTEKGKDVELRCDPISGHTALYWYRQSLGQGLEFLIYFQGNSAPDKSGLPSDRFSAERTGGSVSTLTIQRTQQEDSAVYLCASTDSTRREQFFGPGTRLTVL.